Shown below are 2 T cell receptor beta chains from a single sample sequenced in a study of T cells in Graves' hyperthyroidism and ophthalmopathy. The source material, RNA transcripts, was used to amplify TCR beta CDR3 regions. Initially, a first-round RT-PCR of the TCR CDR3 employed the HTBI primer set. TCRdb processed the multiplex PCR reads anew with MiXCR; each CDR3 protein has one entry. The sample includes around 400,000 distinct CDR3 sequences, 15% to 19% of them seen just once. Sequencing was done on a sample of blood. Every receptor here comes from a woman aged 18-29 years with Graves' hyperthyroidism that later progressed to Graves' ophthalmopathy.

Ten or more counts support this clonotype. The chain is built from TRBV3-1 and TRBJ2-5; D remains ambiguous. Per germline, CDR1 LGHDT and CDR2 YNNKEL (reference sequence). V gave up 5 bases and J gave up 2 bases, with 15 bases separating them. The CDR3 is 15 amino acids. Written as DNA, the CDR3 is TGTGCCAGCAGCACCGCCGCACAGAAACAAGAGACCCAGTACTTC. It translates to CASSTAAQKQETQYF.

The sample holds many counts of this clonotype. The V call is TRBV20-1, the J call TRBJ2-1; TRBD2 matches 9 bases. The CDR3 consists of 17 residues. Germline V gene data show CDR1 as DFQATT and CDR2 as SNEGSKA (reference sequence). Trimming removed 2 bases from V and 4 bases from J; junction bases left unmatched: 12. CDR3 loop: CSARMAGGSGPYNEQFF. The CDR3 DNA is TGCAGTGCTAGAATGGCGGGAGGGTCCGGCCCTTACAATGAGCAGTTCTTC.